Presented here are 8 T cell receptor beta chains from one specimen sequenced in a study of blood T cells in healthy people across ages (dated by TCRdb to between 2015 and 2017). Receptor libraries were prepared by 5' RACE. The instrument given in TCRdb is Illumina HiSeq 2500. A second PCR of about 6 to 11 cycles was performed with a sample-barcoded 5' primer and a J-beta primer mix. TCRdb reanalyzed the raw reads on its own, using fastp at Q25 for trimming and MiXCR for clone calling, and kept in-frame beta chains. Rows matching on CDR3 protein sequence are summarized as one entry with the most common DNA and genes. Recorded for this sample are roughly 800,000 distinct CDR3 sequences; nearly 60% of them occurred a single time. 22% of the sample rests with the top ten. The sequencing input was blood. All receptors derive from a young man in good health.

This clonotype was picked up a small number of times. The rearrangement links TRBV6-5 to TRBJ1-2; D is ambiguous. The germline V and J ends were trimmed by 5 bases and 5 bases, with 15 bases remaining between them. This CDR3 region has 14 residues. Germline V gene data show CDR1 as MNHEY and CDR2 as SVGAGI. The CDR3 region is CASSPSPGVYGYTF. The CDR3 DNA sequence: TGTGCCAGCAGTCCTTCACCAGGAGTTTATGGCTACACCTTC.

The rearrangement uses TRBV28 and TRBJ2-6; no clear D. The V end was cut by 5 bases, the J end by 0 bases, with 8 bases between. Germline V CDR1 and CDR2: MDHEN, SYDVKM. This CDR3 region has 15 residues. Written as DNA, the CDR3 is TGTGCCAGCAGTCTTCCGTTCTCTGGGGCCAACGTCCTGACTTTC. This sequence encodes CASSLPFSGANVLTF.

The chain employs TRBV3-1 and TRBJ2-5; 10 bases agree with TRBD1. The end of the DNA fits TRBJ2-7 better, so the J call may be wrong. Germline V lookup: CDR1 LGHDT, CDR2 YNNKEL (reference sequence). The CDR3 sequence is 15 residues long. The CDR3 DNA sequence: TGTGCCAGCAGCCAAGGACAGGGGGCTATGGGCGAGCAGTACTTC. It yields the protein CASSQGQGAMGEQYF.

For this clonotype: One end of the junction varies from germline; a read error may be responsible. The chain carries TRBV18 and TRBJ2-5; perhaps TRBD2 as D (5 bases). Looked up from germline, CDR1 is KGHSH and CDR2 is LQKENI. The length of the CDR3 is 13 residues. The CDR3 loop is CASPPRDQETQYF. As DNA, the CDR3 is TGTGCCAGCCCACCACGGGATCAAGAGACCCAGTACTTC. Drawing the rest from reference TRBV18 and TRBJ2-5, the complete variable domain is NAGVMQNPRHLVRRRGQEARLRCSPMKGHSHVYWYRQLPEEGLKFMVYLQKENIIDESGMPKERFSAEFPKEGPSILRIQQVVRGDSAAYFCASPPRDQETQYFGPGTRLLVL.

The genes are TRBV7-2 and TRBJ2-5; 8 bases are shared with TRBD2. The ends lost 0 bases at V and 0 bases at J; junction bases unmatched: 3. Germline V gene sequence: CDR1 SGHTA, CDR2 FQGNSA. This CDR3 spans 16 amino acids. CDR3: CASSLASGAYQETQYF. CDR3 DNA: TGTGCCAGCAGCTTAGCTAGCGGGGCCTACCAAGAGACCCAGTACTTC.

The chain uses TRBV20-1 and TRBJ2-4; D not resolved. The DNA end lines up better with TRBJ2-7; the J call may be wrong. This CDR3 is 17 amino acids long. Germline CDR1 DFQATT, CDR2 SNEGSKA (reference sequence). CDR3 in amino acids: CSARDPVPREVSYEQYF. In DNA, the CDR3 is TGCAGTGCTAGAGATCCCGTTCCCAGAGAGGTTAGCTACGAGCAGTACTTC.

This clonotype has a handful of counts. The V gene is TRBV29-1, the J gene TRBJ2-7; 7 bases match TRBD1. CDR1 and CDR2 (germline): SQVTM, ANQGSEA. V was clipped by 6 bases and J by 5 bases; unmatched bases: 13. The CDR3 length is 14 residues. CDR3 sequence: CSVTVGTASDEQYF. The CDR3 nucleotides read TGCAGCGTCACCGTTGGGACAGCCAGCGACGAGCAGTACTTC.

In DNA form, the CDR3 reads TGTGCCAGCAGCGATGCGGGAGGGATCAATGAGCAGTTCTTC. Its protein is CASSDAGGINEQFF. This chain connects TRBV9 to TRBJ2-1, with 9 bases lining up with TRBD2. Germline-derived CDR1 and CDR2 are SGDLS and YYNGEE. The CDR3 loop spans 14 amino acids. Losses at the gene ends were 3 bases for V and 6 bases for J; bases not matched to a gene: 4.